A single sample gave rise to the 22 T cell receptor beta chains below, sequenced in a study of blood T cell repertoires in COVID-19. Assay used: immunoSEQ multiplex PCR; TCRdb lists only in-frame clones, some missing. The profile covers 130,000 or so clones, with roughly 86% appearing a single time and 10% to 15% taken by the ten largest. Material: peripheral blood. The origin of the receptors is a human donor in a cohort sampled during active COVID-19.

V gene TRBV7-2 combines with J gene TRBJ1-5, with D possibly being TRBD1 (5 bases). The V end lost 0 bases, the J end lost 0 bases, and 9 bases lay between the germline ends. The CDR3 totals 16 residues. Germline V gene lookup returns CDR1 SGHTA and CDR2 FQGNSA. The CDR3, as DNA: TGTGCCAGCAGCTTAGCGGGGGGGTTTAGCAATCAGCCCCAGCATTTT. Translating gives CASSLAGGFSNQPQHF.

V gene TRBV5-1 combines with J gene TRBJ2-7; a weak D match, TRBD2 (6 bases). Looked up from germline, CDR1 is SGHRS and CDR2 is YFSETQ. The V gene lost 4 bases and the J gene lost 3 bases, with 20 bases spanning the gap. CDR3 length: 16 residues. CDR3 DNA sequence: TGCGCCAGCAGCGTGGGGCGCGGCGGGGTGGGCTACGAGCAGTACTTC. Translated: CASSVGRGGVGYEQYF.

The rearrangement uses TRBV10-3 and TRBJ2-7; D unclear. The CDR3 sequence is 12 residues long. Germline CDR1 reads ENHRY; CDR2 reads SYGVKD. V lost 0 bases and J lost 12, with 12 bases in between. CDR3 nucleotides: TGTGCCATCAGTGAGTCAGGAGCCAGTTGGTACTTC. It yields the protein CAISESGASWYF.

This chain links TRBV2 with TRBJ2-1, with TRBD2 matching 10 bases. CDR1 and CDR2 (germline): SNHLY, FYNNEI. This CDR3 comprises 15 residues. The trim removed 2 bases at V and 10 bases at J, leaving 8 bases unmatched. This chain's CDR3 is CASSELLAGPLEQFF. The CDR3 DNA sequence: TGTGCCAGCAGTGAACTACTAGCGGGGCCTTTAGAGCAGTTCTTC.

The chain couples TRBV6-5 to TRBJ2-5; possible D gene TRBD1, 6 bases. Trimming cost V 6 bases and J 5 bases, with 19 bases left between them. The CDR3 is 15 residues long. Germline V gene sequence: CDR1 MNHEY, CDR2 SVGAGI. The CDR3 loop is CASSQNRVRRETQYF. CDR3 DNA sequence: TGTGCCAGCAGCCAGAACAGGGTGCGAAGGGAGACCCAGTACTTC.

J is TRBJ2-7 and V is TRBV6-5; D might be TRBD1 (5 bases). V was shortened by 0 bases and J by 3 bases, with 12 bases between the two germline ends. The germline CDR1 and CDR2 sequences are MNHEY and SVGAGI. This CDR3 region has 15 residues. The CDR3 DNA is TGTGCCAGCAGTTACTCATACAGGACCAACTACGAGCAGTACTTC. Translation gives CASSYSYRTNYEQYF.

The chain carries TRBV27 and TRBJ2-6; no clear D. Germline V gives CDR1 MNHEY, CDR2 SMNVEV (reference sequence). This CDR3 spans 16 amino acids. The germline V and J ends were trimmed by 2 bases and 0 bases, with 8 bases remaining between them. The CDR3 protein is CASSLSPSSGANVLTF. Here the CDR3 DNA reads TGTGCCAGCAGTTTAAGTCCGAGCTCTGGGGCCAACGTCCTGACTTTC.

The CDR3 nucleotides read TGTGCCAGCAGTGTATATGGTGGTCGCCTTCGGGATGGCTACACCTTC. Its protein is CASSVYGGRLRDGYTF. This chain uses TRBV2 with TRBJ1-2, with D uncertain. CDR1 SNHLY and CDR2 FYNNEI come from the germline V gene. The length of the CDR3 is 16 residues. Trimming took off 4 bases at V and 6 bases at J, with 21 bases between the two ends.

A single count supports this clone. The V and J genes are TRBV11-2 and TRBJ1-6; no definite D call. The CDR3 is made up of 19 amino acids. Germline V gene lookup returns CDR1 SGHAT and CDR2 FQNNGV. V was trimmed by 1 base and J by 0 bases, leaving 16 bases between them. CDR3 loop: CASSLVSVRVGSYNSPLHF. The CDR3 bases are TGTGCCAGCAGCTTAGTTTCAGTGAGGGTAGGCTCCTATAATTCACCCCTCCACTTT.

The chain has TRBV4-1 and TRBJ2-7; perhaps TRBD2 as D (5 bases). The germline V and J ends were trimmed by 2 bases and 0 bases, with 5 bases remaining between them. This CDR3 is 13 amino acids long. The germline V gene has CDR1 MGHRA and CDR2 YSYEKL. The CDR3 sequence is CASSQTSSYEQYF. CDR3 DNA sequence: TGCGCCAGCAGCCAAACTAGCTCCTACGAGCAGTACTTC.

This chain uses TRBV7-9 with TRBJ2-1; D unresolved. This CDR3 region has 15 residues. Germline-derived CDR1 and CDR2 are SEHNR and FQNEAQ (reference sequence). V dropped 6 bases and J dropped 1 base, with 13 bases sitting between them. CDR3 residues: CASRRLLRSYNEQFF. CDR3 coding DNA: TGTGCCAGCAGACGACTCTTACGGTCCTACAATGAGCAGTTCTTC.

The chain links TRBV6-2 or TRBV6-3 to TRBJ2-2, with D perhaps TRBD1 (6 bases). V was cut by 2 bases and J by 1 base, with 14 bases left in between. CDR3 length equals 17 residues. CDR1 and CDR2 from the germline V gene are MNHEY and SVGEGT. In DNA, the CDR3 is TGTGCCAGCAGTTACGCAGACAGGATAATGAACACCGGGGAGCTGTTTTTT. Protein sequence: CASSYADRIMNTGELFF.

This chain uses TRBV5-5 with TRBJ2-7, with D tentatively TRBD2 (5 bases). V was shortened by 0 bases and J by 3 bases, with 13 bases between the two germline ends. Germline assignment: CDR1 SGHKS and CDR2 YYEKEE (reference sequence). The CDR3 totals 15 residues. The CDR3 here is CASSLAGGSLYEQYF. The CDR3 region has the DNA TGTGCCAGCAGCTTGGCCGGAGGTAGTCTCTACGAGCAGTACTTC.

In regard to this clone: The same CDR3 also results from other DNA sequences found in this sample. The chain uses TRBV19 and TRBJ2-7; possible D gene TRBD1, 5 bases. This CDR3 is built from 14 residues. V lost 1 base, J lost 0 bases, and 7 bases lay in between. CDR1 is LNHDA and CDR2 is SQIVND in the germline V gene (reference sequence). The CDR3 here is CASSIGGSSYEQYF. For the CDR3, the DNA is TGTGCCAGTAGTATAGGGGGCAGCTCCTACGAGCAGTACTTC.

This rearrangement joins TRBV19 to TRBJ1-5; D perhaps matches TRBD1 (6 bases). Germline CDR1 is LNHDA and CDR2 is SQIVND (reference sequence). The V and J ends lost 9 bases and 7 bases respectively, with 22 bases between them. The CDR3 spans 15 residues. The CDR3 nucleotides are TGTGCCAGCACCCCGGGGGGGGCGGAAAGGCAGCCCCAGCATTTT. This codes for CASTPGGAERQPQHF.

J is TRBJ1-6 and V is TRBV5-1; D is possibly TRBD1 (5 bases). Germline V gene lookup returns CDR1 SGHRS and CDR2 YFSETQ. V lost 6 bases and J lost 6, with 10 bases in between. The CDR3 is 13 residues long. The CDR3 loop is CASTQGSNSPLHF. CDR3 nucleotides: TGCGCCAGCACCCAGGGCAGTAATTCACCCCTCCACTTT.

The V gene is TRBV4-1, the J gene TRBJ1-6, with D perhaps matching TRBD1 (6 bases). The CDR3 sequence is 12 residues long. Germline CDR1 and CDR2: MGHRA and YSYEKL. The V end was cut by 3 bases, the J end by 14 bases, with 11 bases between. This CDR3 reads CASSQGGRALHF. In DNA form, the CDR3 reads TGCGCCAGCAGCCAGGGGGGGCGGGCCCTCCACTTT.

This sequence joins TRBV9 and TRBJ2-3; the D is unclear. Trimming left V 6 bases short and J 2 bases short, with 22 bases between. Germline V gene sequence: CDR1 SGDLS, CDR2 YYNGEE. The CDR3 has 17 residues. CDR3 sequence (DNA): TGTGCCAGCAAAACCCCCCGGGTCGAGGCAAACACAGATACGCAGTATTTT. It is translated as CASKTPRVEANTDTQYF.

V gene TRBV6-5 combines with J gene TRBJ1-6; TRBD1 aligns across 7 bases. The CDR3 runs 12 residues. From germline, CDR1 is MNHEY and CDR2 SVGAGI. The trim removed 10 bases at V and 7 bases at J, leaving 4 bases unmatched. DNA for the CDR3: TGTGCCACCCGGGACAGCAATTCACCCCTCCACTTT. Amino acid sequence: CATRDSNSPLHF.

The CDR3 loop reads CAVPTSGTGGWGYTF. The CDR3 DNA reads TGTGCCGTTCCTACATCCGGGACAGGGGGTTGGGGCTACACCTTC. This chain uses TRBV28 with TRBJ1-2, with 11 bases identical to TRBD1. Germline loops: CDR1 MDHEN, CDR2 SYDVKM. This CDR3 has 15 amino acids. V lost 11 bases to trimming and J lost 8 bases; unmatched junction nucleotides: 16.

This clone has a single count. This rearrangement joins TRBV24-1 to TRBJ2-2; unclear D gene. Germline values: CDR1 KGHDR, CDR2 SFDVKD. Trimming pared 0 bases from V and 3 bases from J, leaving 13 bases between. The CDR3 sequence is 17 residues long. The DNA of the CDR3 is TGTGCCACCAGTGATTTGTGGTCAGGAAGGCACACCGGGGAGCTGTTTTTT. Protein: CATSDLWSGRHTGELFF.

V gene TRBV7-9 combines with J gene TRBJ1-1, with D possibly being TRBD1 (6 bases). Germline V gene data show CDR1 as SEHNR and CDR2 as FQNEAQ (reference sequence). This CDR3 region has 15 residues. V was cut by 0 bases and J by 0 bases, with 8 bases left in between. The CDR3 protein is CASSLAGQLNTEAFF. The CDR3 DNA reads as TGTGCCAGCAGCTTAGCAGGACAGTTGAACACTGAAGCTTTCTTT.